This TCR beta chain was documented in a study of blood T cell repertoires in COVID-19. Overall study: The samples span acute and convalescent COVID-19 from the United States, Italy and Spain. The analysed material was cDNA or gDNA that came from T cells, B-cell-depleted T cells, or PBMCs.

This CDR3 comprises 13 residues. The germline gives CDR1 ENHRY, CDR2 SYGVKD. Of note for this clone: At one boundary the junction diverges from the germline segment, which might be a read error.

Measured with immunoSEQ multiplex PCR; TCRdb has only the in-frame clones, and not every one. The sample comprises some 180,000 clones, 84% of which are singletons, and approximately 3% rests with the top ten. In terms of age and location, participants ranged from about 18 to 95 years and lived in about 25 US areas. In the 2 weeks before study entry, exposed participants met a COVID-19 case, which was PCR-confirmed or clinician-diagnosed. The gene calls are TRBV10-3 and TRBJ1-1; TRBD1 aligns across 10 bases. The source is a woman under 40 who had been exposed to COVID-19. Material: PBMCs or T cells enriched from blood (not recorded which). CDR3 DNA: TGTGCCGTCAGACAGGGGGCGGGCACTGAAGCTTTCTTT. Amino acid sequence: CAVRQGAGTEAFF.